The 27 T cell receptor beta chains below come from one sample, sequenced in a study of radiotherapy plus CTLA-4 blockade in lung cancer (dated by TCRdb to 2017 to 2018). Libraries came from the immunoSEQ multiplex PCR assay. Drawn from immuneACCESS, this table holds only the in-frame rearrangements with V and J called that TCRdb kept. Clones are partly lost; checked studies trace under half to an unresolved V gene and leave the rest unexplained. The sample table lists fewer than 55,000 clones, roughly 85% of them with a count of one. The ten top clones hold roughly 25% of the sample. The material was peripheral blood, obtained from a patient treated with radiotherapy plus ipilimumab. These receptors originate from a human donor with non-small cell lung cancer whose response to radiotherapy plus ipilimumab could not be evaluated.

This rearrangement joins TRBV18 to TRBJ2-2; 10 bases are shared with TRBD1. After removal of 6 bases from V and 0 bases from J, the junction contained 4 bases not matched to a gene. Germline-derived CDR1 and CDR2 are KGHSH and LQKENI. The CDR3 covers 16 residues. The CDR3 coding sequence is TGTGCCAGCTCGGAAGGACAGGGGGCGAACACCGGGGAGCTGTTTTTT. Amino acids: CASSEGQGANTGELFF.

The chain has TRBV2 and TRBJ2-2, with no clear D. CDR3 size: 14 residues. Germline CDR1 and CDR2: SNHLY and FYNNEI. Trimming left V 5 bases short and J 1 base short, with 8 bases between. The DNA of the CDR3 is TGTGCCAGCAGTACCGAGAGGAACACCGGGGAGCTGTTTTTT. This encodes CASSTERNTGELFF.

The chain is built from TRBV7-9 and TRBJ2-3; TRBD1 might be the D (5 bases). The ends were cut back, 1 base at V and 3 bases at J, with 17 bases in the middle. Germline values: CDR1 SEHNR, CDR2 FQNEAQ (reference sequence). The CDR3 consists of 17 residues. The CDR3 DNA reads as TGTGCCAGCAGCTTAGAGAGGACACGTATCAGAACAGATACGCAGTATTTT. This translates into CASSLERTRIRTDTQYF.

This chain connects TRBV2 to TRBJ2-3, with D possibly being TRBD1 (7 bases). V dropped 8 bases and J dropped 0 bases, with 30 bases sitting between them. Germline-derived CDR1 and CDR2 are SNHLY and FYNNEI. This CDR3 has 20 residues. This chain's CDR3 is CASWPWGGQDPRSSTDTQYF. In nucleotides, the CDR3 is TGTGCCAGCTGGCCTTGGGGAGGACAGGACCCCCGTTCTAGCACAGATACGCAGTATTTT.

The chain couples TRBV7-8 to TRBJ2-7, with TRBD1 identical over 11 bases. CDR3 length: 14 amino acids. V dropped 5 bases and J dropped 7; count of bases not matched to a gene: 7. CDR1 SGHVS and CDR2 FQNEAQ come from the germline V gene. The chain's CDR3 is CASSRWDRGSEQYF. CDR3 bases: TGTGCCAGCAGCAGATGGGACAGGGGGAGTGAGCAGTACTTC. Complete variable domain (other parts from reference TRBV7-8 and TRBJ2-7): GAGVSQSPRYKVAKRGQDVALRCDPISGHVSLFWYQQALGQGPEFLTYFQNEAQLDKSGLPSDRFFAERPEGSVSTLKIQRTQQEDSAVYLCASSRWDRGSEQYFGPGTRLTVT.

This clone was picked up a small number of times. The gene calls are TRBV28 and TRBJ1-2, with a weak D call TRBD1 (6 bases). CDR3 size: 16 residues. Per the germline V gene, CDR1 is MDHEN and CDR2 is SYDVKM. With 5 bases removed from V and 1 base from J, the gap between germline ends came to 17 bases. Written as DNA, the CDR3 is TGTGCCAGCAGTATGGGGGGGCAGGGTCTTAACTATGGCTACACCTTC. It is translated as CASSMGGQGLNYGYTF.

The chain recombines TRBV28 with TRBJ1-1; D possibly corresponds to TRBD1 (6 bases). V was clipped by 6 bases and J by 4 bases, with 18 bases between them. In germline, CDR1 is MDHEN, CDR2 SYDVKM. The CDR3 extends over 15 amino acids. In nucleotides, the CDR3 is TGTGCCAGCAGGCCGGGACACCTAAAGGCCACTGAAGCTTTCTTT. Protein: CASRPGHLKATEAFF. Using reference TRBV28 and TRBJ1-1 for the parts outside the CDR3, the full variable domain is DVKVTQSSRYLVKRTGEKVFLECVQDMDHENMFWYRQDPGLGLRLIYFSYDVKMKEKGDIPEGYSVSREKKERFSLILESASTNQTSMYLCASRPGHLKATEAFFGQGTRLTVV.

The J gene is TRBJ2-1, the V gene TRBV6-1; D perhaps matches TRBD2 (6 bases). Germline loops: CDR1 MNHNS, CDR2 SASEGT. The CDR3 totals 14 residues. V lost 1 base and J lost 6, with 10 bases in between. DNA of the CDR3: TGTGCCAGCAGTGAAGATTGGAGGGGCAATGAGCAGTTCTTC. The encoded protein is CASSEDWRGNEQFF.

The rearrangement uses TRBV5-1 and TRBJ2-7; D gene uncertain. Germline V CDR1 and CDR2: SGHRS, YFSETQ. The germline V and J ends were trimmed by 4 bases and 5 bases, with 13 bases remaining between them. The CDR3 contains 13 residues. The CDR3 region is CASSEHEVDEQYF. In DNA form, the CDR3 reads TGCGCCAGCAGCGAGCACGAGGTTGACGAGCAGTACTTC.

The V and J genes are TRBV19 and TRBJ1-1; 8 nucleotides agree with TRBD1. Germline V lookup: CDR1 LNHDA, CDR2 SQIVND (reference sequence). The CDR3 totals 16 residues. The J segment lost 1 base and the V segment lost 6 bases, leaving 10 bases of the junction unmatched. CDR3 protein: CASSRPPGQENTEAFF. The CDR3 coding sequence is TGTGCCAGTAGCCGCCCTCCGGGACAGGAGAACACTGAAGCTTTCTTT.

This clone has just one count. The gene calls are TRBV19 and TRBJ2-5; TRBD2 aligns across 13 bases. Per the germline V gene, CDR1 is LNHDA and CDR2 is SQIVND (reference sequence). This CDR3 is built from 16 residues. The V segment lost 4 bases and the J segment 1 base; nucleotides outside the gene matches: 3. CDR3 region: CASSTRTSGGQETQYF. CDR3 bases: TGTGCCAGTAGTACGAGGACTAGCGGGGGCCAAGAGACCCAGTACTTC.

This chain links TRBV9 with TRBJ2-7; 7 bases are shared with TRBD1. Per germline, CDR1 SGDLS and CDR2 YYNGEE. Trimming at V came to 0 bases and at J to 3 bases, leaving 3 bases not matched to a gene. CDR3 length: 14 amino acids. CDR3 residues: CASSVDQGVYEQYF. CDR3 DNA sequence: TGTGCCAGCAGCGTAGATCAGGGGGTCTACGAGCAGTACTTC. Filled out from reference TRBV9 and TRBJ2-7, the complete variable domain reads DSGVTQTPKHLITATGQRVTLRCSPRSGDLSVYWYQQSLDQGLQFLIQYYNGEERAKGNILERFSAQQFPDLHSELNLSSLELGDSALYFCASSVDQGVYEQYFGPGTRLTVT.

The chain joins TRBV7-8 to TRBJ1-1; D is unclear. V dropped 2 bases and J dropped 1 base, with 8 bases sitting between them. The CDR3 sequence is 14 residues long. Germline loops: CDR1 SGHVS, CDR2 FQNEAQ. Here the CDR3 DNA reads TGTGCCAGCAGCTTAATTCGGGGGAACACTGAAGCTTTCTTT. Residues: CASSLIRGNTEAFF.

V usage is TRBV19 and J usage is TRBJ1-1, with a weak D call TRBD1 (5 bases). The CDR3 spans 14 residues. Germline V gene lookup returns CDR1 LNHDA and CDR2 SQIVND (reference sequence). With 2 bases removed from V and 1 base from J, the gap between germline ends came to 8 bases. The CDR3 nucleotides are TGTGCCAGTAGTATAAGGGGTACGAACACTGAAGCTTTCTTT. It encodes CASSIRGTNTEAFF.

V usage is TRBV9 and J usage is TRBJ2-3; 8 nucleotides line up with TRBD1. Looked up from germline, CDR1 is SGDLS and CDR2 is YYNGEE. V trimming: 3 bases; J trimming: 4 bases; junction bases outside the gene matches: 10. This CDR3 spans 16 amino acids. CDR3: CASSAPGQGNSDTQYF. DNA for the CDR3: TGTGCCAGCAGCGCCCCCGGACAGGGAAATTCAGATACGCAGTATTTT.

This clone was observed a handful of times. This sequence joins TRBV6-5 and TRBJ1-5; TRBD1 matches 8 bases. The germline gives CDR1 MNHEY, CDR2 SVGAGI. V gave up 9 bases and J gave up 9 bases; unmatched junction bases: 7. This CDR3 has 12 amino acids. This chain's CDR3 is CASRTGSLPQHF. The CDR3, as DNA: TGTGCCAGTAGGACAGGGTCTTTGCCCCAGCATTTT.

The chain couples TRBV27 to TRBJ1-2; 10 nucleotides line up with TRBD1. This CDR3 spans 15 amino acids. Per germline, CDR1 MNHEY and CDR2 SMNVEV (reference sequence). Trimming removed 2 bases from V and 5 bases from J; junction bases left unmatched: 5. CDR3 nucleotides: TGTGCCAGCAGTTTAGACAGGGGGCAATGGTATGGCTACACCTTC. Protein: CASSLDRGQWYGYTF.

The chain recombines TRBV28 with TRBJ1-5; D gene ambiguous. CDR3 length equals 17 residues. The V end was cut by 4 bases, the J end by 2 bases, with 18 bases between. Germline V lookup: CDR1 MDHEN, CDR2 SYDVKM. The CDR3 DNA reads TGTGCCAGCAGTTCCGGGGAGGGTGTAAAGCGCAATCAGCCCCAGCATTTT. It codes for CASSSGEGVKRNQPQHF.

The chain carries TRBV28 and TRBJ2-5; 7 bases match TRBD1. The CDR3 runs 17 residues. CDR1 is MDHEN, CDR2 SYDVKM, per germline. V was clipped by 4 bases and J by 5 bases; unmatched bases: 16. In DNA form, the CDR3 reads TGTGCCAGCAGTTCCCTTGACCCCACGGTCAGGGGGGAGACCCAGTACTTC. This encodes CASSSLDPTVRGETQYF.

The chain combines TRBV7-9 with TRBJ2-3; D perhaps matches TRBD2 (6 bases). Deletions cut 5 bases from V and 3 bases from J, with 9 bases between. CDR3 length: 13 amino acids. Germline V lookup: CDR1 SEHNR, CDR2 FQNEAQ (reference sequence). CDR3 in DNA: TGTGCCAGCAGCCGGGACTTAACAGATACGCAGTATTTT. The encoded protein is CASSRDLTDTQYF.

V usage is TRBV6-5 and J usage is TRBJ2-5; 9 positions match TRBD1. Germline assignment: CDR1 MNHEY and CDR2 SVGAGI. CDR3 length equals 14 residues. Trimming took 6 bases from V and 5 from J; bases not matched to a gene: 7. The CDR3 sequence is CASRSTGTGETQYF. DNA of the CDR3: TGTGCCAGCAGATCTACCGGGACAGGGGAGACCCAGTACTTC.

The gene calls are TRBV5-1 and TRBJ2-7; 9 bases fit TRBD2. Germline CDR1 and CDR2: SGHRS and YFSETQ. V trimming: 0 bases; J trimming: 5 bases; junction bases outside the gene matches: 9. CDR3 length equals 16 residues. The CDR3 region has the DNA TGCGCCAGCAGCTTGGATCCCAGCGGGAGGAGGAACGAGCAGTACTTC. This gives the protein CASSLDPSGRRNEQYF.

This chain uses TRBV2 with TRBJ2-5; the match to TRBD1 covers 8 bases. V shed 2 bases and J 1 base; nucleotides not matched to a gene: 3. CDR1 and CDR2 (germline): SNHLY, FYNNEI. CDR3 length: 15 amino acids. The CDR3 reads CASSEFTGGQETQYF. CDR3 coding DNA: TGTGCCAGCAGTGAATTTACAGGGGGCCAAGAGACCCAGTACTTC.

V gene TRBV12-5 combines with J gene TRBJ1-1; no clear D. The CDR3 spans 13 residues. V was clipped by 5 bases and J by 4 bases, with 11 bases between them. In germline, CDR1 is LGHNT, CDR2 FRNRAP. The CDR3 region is CASGLDGFTEAFF. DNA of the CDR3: TGTGCTAGTGGTCTAGACGGATTCACTGAAGCTTTCTTT.

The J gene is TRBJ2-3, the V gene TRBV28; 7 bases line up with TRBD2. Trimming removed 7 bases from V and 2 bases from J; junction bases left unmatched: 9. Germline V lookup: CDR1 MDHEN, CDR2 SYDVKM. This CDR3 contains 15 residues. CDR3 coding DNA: TGTGCCAGCAATGGGGCTAGCGGATACACAGATACGCAGTATTTT. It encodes CASNGASGYTDTQYF.

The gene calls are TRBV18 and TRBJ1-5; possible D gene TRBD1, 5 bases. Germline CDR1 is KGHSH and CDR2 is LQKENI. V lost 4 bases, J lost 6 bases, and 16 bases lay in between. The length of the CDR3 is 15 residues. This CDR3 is CASSLQGWYSQPQHF. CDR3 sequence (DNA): TGTGCCAGCTCACTGCAGGGTTGGTATAGTCAGCCCCAGCATTTT.

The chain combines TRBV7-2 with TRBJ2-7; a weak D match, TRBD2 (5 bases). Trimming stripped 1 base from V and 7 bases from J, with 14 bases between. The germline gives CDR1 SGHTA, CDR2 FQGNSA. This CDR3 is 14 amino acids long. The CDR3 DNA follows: TGTGCCAGCAGCTTAGGTGGCTCGTCGGGGGAGCAGTACTTC. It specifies CASSLGGSSGEQYF.